A single sample is the source of the 24 T cell receptor beta chains below, sequenced in a study of blood T cell repertoires in COVID-19 (dated by TCRdb to 2020 to 2022). The method behind the library was the immunoSEQ multiplex PCR assay. TCRdb provides this immuneACCESS table in a form limited to in-frame rearrangements. Some clones are lacking; in checked studies, under half of them reflect an unresolved V gene, and why the rest are absent is not known. This sample is represented by about 260,000 clones; around nine tenths of them were singletons. The ten most abundant clones make up roughly 5% of the sample. Specimen: peripheral blood. These receptors originate from a woman in her sixties with COVID-19, enrolled during active disease.

V usage is TRBV7-3 and J usage is TRBJ2-3, with D possibly being TRBD2 (5 bases). The V end lost 5 bases, the J end lost 4 bases, and 19 bases lay between the germline ends. There are 16 residues in the CDR3. Germline V gene sequence: CDR1 SGHTA, CDR2 FQGTGA. The CDR3 DNA sequence: TGTGCCAGCAGCCCGGGGAGTCGCGCACGGCCAGATACGCAGTATTTT. It translates to CASSPGSRARPDTQYF.

The J gene is TRBJ2-7, the V gene TRBV20-1, with 7 nucleotides matching TRBD1. This CDR3 has 15 residues. The germline gives CDR1 DFQATT, CDR2 SNEGSKA (reference sequence). J gave up 2 bases and V 3 bases, and 10 bases lay outside the gene matches. CDR3 residues: CSASPGDSATYEQYF. As DNA, the CDR3 is TGCAGTGCTAGTCCCGGGGACAGTGCGACCTACGAGCAGTACTTC.

V and J are TRBV30 and TRBJ1-5; TRBD1 matches at 8 bases. The CDR3 is 18 amino acids. Per germline, CDR1 GTSNPN and CDR2 SVGIG (reference sequence). V lost 6 bases, J lost 2 bases, and 18 bases stayed unmatched. The CDR3 reads CACTTIEDRVSGNQPQHF. The CDR3 DNA follows: TGTGCCTGTACCACAATCGAGGACAGGGTGAGCGGCAATCAGCCCCAGCATTTT.

The chain recombines TRBV5-1 with TRBJ2-7, with 10 bases lining up with TRBD2. The CDR3 spans 14 residues. CDR1 and CDR2 (germline): SGHRS, YFSETQ. V shed 3 bases and J 4 bases; nucleotides not matched to a gene: 4. The DNA of the CDR3 is TGCGCCAGCAGCTCCGGACTAGCGGTTTACGAGCAGTACTTC. This encodes CASSSGLAVYEQYF.

The chain combines TRBV19 with TRBJ2-2, with TRBD1 as a possible D gene (6 bases). The CDR3 is 16 amino acids. Germline V gives CDR1 LNHDA, CDR2 SQIVND (reference sequence). V dropped 5 bases and J dropped 0 bases, with 13 bases sitting between them. The CDR3 DNA follows: TGTGCCAGTAGTCGAGGGGGACCCCCGAACACCGGGGAGCTGTTTTTT. It is translated as CASSRGGPPNTGELFF.

V gene TRBV21-1 combines with J gene TRBJ2-7; the table's D call TRBD1 went unverified against the DNA. TRBV21-1 is assigned pseudogene status. CDR3 length: 14 residues. The CDR3 region has the DNA TGTGCCAGCAGCGACGCTCCAACAGGGATAGAGCAGTACTTC. Translated: CASSDAPTGIEQYF.

The chain is built from TRBV29-1 and TRBJ2-3; TRBD2 agrees at 8 bases. This CDR3 comprises 15 residues. Germline values: CDR1 SQVTM, CDR2 ANQGSEA. V lost 6 bases and J lost 4; bases outside the gene matches: 12. CDR3 sequence: CSVHGSGGPSDTQYF. The CDR3 coding sequence is TGCAGCGTACACGGGTCGGGAGGGCCCTCAGATACGCAGTATTTT.

This clone was seen just once. The chain recombines TRBV28 with TRBJ2-1; 9 bases agree with TRBD2. The J segment lost 5 bases and the V segment lost 2 bases, leaving 10 bases of the junction unmatched. This CDR3 contains 17 residues. Germline V CDR1 and CDR2: MDHEN, SYDVKM. The CDR3 reads CASSLVRGRAFDNEQFF. The CDR3 DNA follows: TGTGCCAGCAGTTTAGTCCGCGGGAGGGCCTTTGACAATGAGCAGTTCTTC.

Turning to this clone: This same CDR3 is encoded by further DNA sequences in the sample. The chain couples TRBV7-2 to TRBJ2-7; 7 nucleotides agree with TRBD2. The CDR3 loop spans 14 amino acids. V shed 3 bases and J 0 bases; nucleotides not matched to a gene: 2. Germline assignment: CDR1 SGHTA and CDR2 FQGNSA. CDR3 region: CASSFTSASYEQYF. The CDR3 DNA reads TGTGCCAGCAGCTTTACTAGCGCCTCCTACGAGCAGTACTTC.

This sequence joins TRBV11-2 and TRBJ1-2; a weak D match, TRBD1 (5 bases). Germline assignment: CDR1 SGHAT and CDR2 FQNNGV. The CDR3 has 14 amino acids. Trimming pared 5 bases from V and 6 bases from J, leaving 16 bases between. CDR3 DNA: TGTGCCAGCAGCCCCCGGACAAGGTTCAATGGCTACACCTTC. Its translation: CASSPRTRFNGYTF.

This chain connects TRBV9 to TRBJ2-3, with a possible D match to TRBD2 (6 bases). Germline CDR1 reads SGDLS; CDR2 reads YYNGEE. CDR3 length: 15 residues. Trimming left V 2 bases short and J 5 bases short, with 15 bases between. CDR3 nucleotide sequence: TGTGCCAGCAGCGTTGTCCCGGGAGTGGGAGATACGCAGTATTTT. Residues: CASSVVPGVGDTQYF.

J is TRBJ2-1 and V is TRBV18; 11 bases map to TRBD1. There are 18 residues in the CDR3. Trimming at V came to 3 bases and at J to 12 bases, leaving 19 bases not matched to a gene. Germline lookup yields CDR1 KGHSH and CDR2 LQKENI. CDR3 nucleotide sequence: TGTGCCAGCTCACCCCGGCAGGGGGGCGACGGACAGGGGGCGAGGCAGTTCTTC. Protein sequence: CASSPRQGGDGQGARQFF. Supplemented by reference TRBV18 and TRBJ2-1, the full variable domain reads NAGVMQNPRHLVRRRGQEARLRCSPMKGHSHVYWYRQLPEEGLKFMVYLQKENIIDESGMPKERFSAEFPKEGPSILRIQQVVRGDSAAYFCASSPRQGGDGQGARQFFGPGTRLTVL.

There are a few counts of this clone. The chain combines TRBV28 with TRBJ2-1; 7 nucleotides match TRBD2. The germline V gene encodes CDR1 MDHEN and CDR2 SYDVKM. The CDR3 consists of 15 residues. Germline trimming cut 7 bases from V and 9 bases from J; bases unmatched to any gene: 15. The chain's CDR3 is CASNLLGRAQGEQFF. Here the CDR3 DNA reads TGTGCCAGCAACCTTTTGGGGAGGGCCCAGGGTGAGCAGTTCTTC. Filled out from reference TRBV28 and TRBJ2-1, the complete variable domain reads DVKVTQSSRYLVKRTGEKVFLECVQDMDHENMFWYRQDPGLGLRLIYFSYDVKMKEKGDIPEGYSVSREKKERFSLILESASTNQTSMYLCASNLLGRAQGEQFFGPGTRLTVL.

This rearrangement joins TRBV19 to TRBJ2-1, with TRBD1 matching 10 bases. CDR1 and CDR2 (germline): LNHDA, SQIVND (reference sequence). Trimming took 7 bases from V and 4 from J; bases not matched to a gene: 7. The length of the CDR3 is 15 residues. This CDR3 reads CASTLPGQGYNEQFF. The CDR3 nucleotides are TGTGCCAGTACACTACCGGGACAGGGGTACAATGAGCAGTTCTTC.

The V and J genes are TRBV27 and TRBJ2-4, with 15 bases matching TRBD2. The V gene end was trimmed by 5 bases and the J gene end by 0 bases; junction bases not matched to a gene: 11. CDR1 and CDR2 (germline): MNHEY, SMNVEV (reference sequence). This CDR3 is 20 amino acids long. The CDR3: CASSVGLAGGLPLAKNIQYF. In DNA, the CDR3 is TGTGCCAGCAGTGTCGGACTAGCGGGAGGGCTGCCCCTAGCCAAAAACATTCAGTACTTC.

This clone was picked up many times. The sample has other DNA sequences that encode this CDR3 too. The rearrangement joins TRBV6-1 to TRBJ1-2; no definite D call. Germline V gene lookup returns CDR1 MNHNS and CDR2 SASEGT. V was shortened by 0 bases and J by 4 bases, with 9 bases between the two germline ends. The CDR3 sequence is 14 residues long. The CDR3 here is CASSEARSIYGYTF. The DNA for the CDR3 is TGTGCCAGCAGTGAAGCTCGGAGTATCTATGGCTACACCTTC.

To note about this clone: Other DNA variants within this sample encode the same CDR3. The chain has TRBV9 and TRBJ1-1; D might be TRBD1 (6 bases). The CDR3 is made up of 13 amino acids. V gave up 0 bases and J gave up 3 bases, with 6 bases separating them. Germline values: CDR1 SGDLS, CDR2 YYNGEE. The CDR3 sequence: CASSVGQDTEAFF. The CDR3 nucleotides are TGTGCCAGCAGCGTAGGACAGGACACTGAAGCTTTCTTT.

The genes are TRBV4-2 and TRBJ1-2; 8 bases line up with TRBD1. Trimming removed 6 bases from V and 0 bases from J; junction bases left unmatched: 6. Germline lookup yields CDR1 LGHNA and CDR2 YNFKEQ. The CDR3 runs 15 residues. The CDR3 spells CASSPGQGSNYGYTF. The CDR3 nucleotides are TGTGCCAGCAGTCCTGGACAGGGATCTAACTATGGCTACACCTTC.

J is TRBJ1-3 and V is TRBV4-3; no reliable D call. CDR3 length: 15 residues. V lost 0 bases and J 7 bases, leaving 13 bases between the germline ends. Germline-derived CDR1 and CDR2 are LGHNA and YSLEER. The CDR3 region has the DNA TGCGCCAGCAGCCAAGATCTAGCCAGAATTAACACCATATATTTT. Translating gives CASSQDLARINTIYF.

This sequence joins TRBV24-1 and TRBJ2-3; D gene uncertain. Germline-derived CDR1 and CDR2 are KGHDR and SFDVKD. The CDR3 covers 13 residues. Trimming took off 5 bases at V and 0 bases at J, with 5 bases between the two ends. CDR3 sequence reads: CATSALSTDTQYF. The CDR3 DNA sequence: TGTGCCACCAGTGCCCTTAGCACAGATACGCAGTATTTT.

The V gene is TRBV20-1, the J gene TRBJ2-2; the D is unclear. The V gene lost 3 bases and the J gene lost 4 bases, with 3 bases spanning the gap. Germline lookup yields CDR1 DFQATT and CDR2 SNEGSKA (reference sequence). The CDR3 is 11 residues long. CDR3 nucleotide sequence: TGCAGTGCTAGCGGCACCGGGGAGCTGTTTTTT. Protein product: CSASGTGELFF.

This clone was seen once. The chain employs TRBV6-1 and TRBJ2-4; TRBD2 agrees at 7 bases. The germline V gene encodes CDR1 MNHNS and CDR2 SASEGT. V shed 1 base, J shed 8 bases, and the junction held 2 bases outside the gene matches. This CDR3 contains 13 residues. Written as DNA, the CDR3 is TGTGCCAGCAGTGAAGGCGGGGGAGACATTCAGTACTTC. It yields the protein CASSEGGGDIQYF.

The chain employs TRBV29-1 and TRBJ1-2; D is unclear. V was pared by 2 bases and J by 0 bases, with 4 bases between. The CDR3 contains 12 residues. Germline-derived CDR1 and CDR2 are SQVTM and ANQGSEA. The CDR3 sequence: CSVERANYGYTF. The CDR3, as DNA: TGCAGCGTTGAAAGAGCTAACTATGGCTACACCTTC.

The rearrangement links TRBV27 to TRBJ1-2; 11 positions agree with TRBD1. This CDR3 is 15 amino acids long. V gave up 7 bases and J gave up 3 bases; unmatched junction bases: 7. Per the germline V gene, CDR1 is MNHEY and CDR2 is SMNVEV (reference sequence). This CDR3 is CASTSRTGGDYGYTF. The CDR3 DNA reads as TGTGCCAGCACCTCGAGGACAGGGGGCGACTATGGCTACACCTTC.